This T cell receptor (beta chain) was identified during a study of CD8 T cell repertoires and HIV-1 epitope variants. This CDR3 contains 13 residues. Germline V lookup: CDR1 SQVTM, CDR2 ANQGSEA. V lost 7 bases and J lost 1, with 14 bases in between. The repertoire was sequenced with immunoSEQ multiplex PCR; TCRdb's copy has only in-frame clones and lacks some. The repertoire holds about 3,100 clones, with roughly three quarters as singletons. Notes on this clone: Antigen unknown.

The specimen was cultured CD8+ T cells derived from PBMCs. The chain is built from TRBV29-1 and TRBJ2-7; perhaps TRBD2 as D (5 bases). This clonotype was obtained from a male donor with HIV. CDR3 in DNA: TGCAGCGCCAAAGGTGGGAGTTCCTACGAGCAGTACTTC. Encoded protein: CSAKGGSSYEQYF.